Listed below are T cell receptor beta chains from one sample, sequenced in a study of blood T cell repertoires in COVID-19. The repertoire was sequenced with immunoSEQ multiplex PCR; TCRdb's copy has only in-frame clones and lacks some. Altogether 50,000 to 80,000 clones are present, more than 60% being singletons, with the ten largest covering approximately 5%. The sequencing sample was made of peripheral blood. The receptors derive from a human donor in a cohort sampled during active COVID-19. The CDR3 runs from the conserved cysteine through the conserved F or W.

v_gene: TRBV10-3; CDR3aa: CAISESRGGSSTDTQYF
v_gene: TRBV24-1; CDR3aa: CATSDSLGGIQPQHF
v_gene: TRBV6-2/TRBV6-3; CDR3aa: CASSYAGAGANVLTF
v_gene: TRBV24-1; CDR3aa: CATSDYGTGTRTDTQYF
v_gene: TRBV19; CDR3aa: CASSVIRTGGNYGYTF
v_gene: TRBV19; CDR3aa: CASKSPGTGNTGELFF
v_gene: TRBV18; CDR3aa: CASSSGVGGYTF
v_gene: TRBV30; CDR3aa: CAWSTGQLLNSPLHF
v_gene: TRBV6-5; CDR3aa: CASSYSTGGEQFF
v_gene: TRBV15; CDR3aa: CATRTENTGELFF
v_gene: TRBV7-6; CDR3aa: CASSLVVNRGLSTGELFF
v_gene: TRBV19; CDR3aa: CASRGEVPNYGYTF
v_gene: TRBV10-3; CDR3aa: CAISELAGGLETQYF
v_gene: TRBV18; CDR3aa: CASSPKSGEAEAFF
v_gene: TRBV2; CDR3aa: CASRRLAVADTQYF
v_gene: TRBV7-8; CDR3aa: CASSSQRGRNNEQFF
v_gene: TRBV9; CDR3aa: CASSGGSNTEAFF
v_gene: TRBV6-5; CDR3aa: CASRAPARANQPQHF